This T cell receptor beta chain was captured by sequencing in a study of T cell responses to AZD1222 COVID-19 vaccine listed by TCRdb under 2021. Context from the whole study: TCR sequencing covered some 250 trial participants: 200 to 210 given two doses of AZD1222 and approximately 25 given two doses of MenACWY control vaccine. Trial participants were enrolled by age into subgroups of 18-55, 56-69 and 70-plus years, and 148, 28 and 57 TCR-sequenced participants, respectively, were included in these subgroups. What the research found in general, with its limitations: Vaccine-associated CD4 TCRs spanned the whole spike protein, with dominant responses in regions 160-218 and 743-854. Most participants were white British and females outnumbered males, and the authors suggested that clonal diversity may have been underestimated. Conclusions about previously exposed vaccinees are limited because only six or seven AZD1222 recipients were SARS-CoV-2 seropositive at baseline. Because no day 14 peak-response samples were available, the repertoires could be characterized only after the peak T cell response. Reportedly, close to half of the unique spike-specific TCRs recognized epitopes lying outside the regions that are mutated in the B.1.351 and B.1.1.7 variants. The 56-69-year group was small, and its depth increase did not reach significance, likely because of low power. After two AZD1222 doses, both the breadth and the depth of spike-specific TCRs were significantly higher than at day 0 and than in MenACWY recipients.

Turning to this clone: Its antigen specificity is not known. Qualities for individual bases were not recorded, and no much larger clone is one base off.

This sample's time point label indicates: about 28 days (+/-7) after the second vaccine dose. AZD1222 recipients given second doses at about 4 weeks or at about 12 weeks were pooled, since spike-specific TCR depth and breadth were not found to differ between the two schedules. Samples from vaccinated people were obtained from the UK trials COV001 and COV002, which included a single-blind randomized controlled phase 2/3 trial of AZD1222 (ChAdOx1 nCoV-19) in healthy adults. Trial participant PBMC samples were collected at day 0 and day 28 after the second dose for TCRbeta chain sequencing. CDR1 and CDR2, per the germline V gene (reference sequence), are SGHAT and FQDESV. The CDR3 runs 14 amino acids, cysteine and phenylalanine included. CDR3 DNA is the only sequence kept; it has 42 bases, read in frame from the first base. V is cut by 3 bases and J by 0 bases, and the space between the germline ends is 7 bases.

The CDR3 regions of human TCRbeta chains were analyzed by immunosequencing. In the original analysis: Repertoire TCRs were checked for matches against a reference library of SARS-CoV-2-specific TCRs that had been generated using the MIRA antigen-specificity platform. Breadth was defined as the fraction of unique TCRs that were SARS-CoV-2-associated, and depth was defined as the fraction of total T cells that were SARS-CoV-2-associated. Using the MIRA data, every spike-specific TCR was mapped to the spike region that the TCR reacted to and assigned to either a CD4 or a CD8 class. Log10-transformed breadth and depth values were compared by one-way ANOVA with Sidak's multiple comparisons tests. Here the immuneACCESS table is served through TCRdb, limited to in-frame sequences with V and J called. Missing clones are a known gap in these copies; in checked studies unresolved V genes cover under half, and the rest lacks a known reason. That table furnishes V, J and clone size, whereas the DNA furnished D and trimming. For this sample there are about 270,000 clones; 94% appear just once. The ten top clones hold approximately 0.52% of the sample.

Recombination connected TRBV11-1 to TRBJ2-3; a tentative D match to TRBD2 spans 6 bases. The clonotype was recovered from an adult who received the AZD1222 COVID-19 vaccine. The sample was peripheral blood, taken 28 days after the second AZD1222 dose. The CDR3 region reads CASSFAGSTDTQYF. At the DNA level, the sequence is TGTGCCAGCAGCTTCGCGGGAAGCACAGATACGCAGTATTTT. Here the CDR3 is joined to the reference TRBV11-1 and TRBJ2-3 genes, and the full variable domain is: EAEVAQSPRYKITEKSQAVAFWCDPISGHATLYWYRQILGQGPELLVQFQDESVVDDSQLPKDRFSAERLKGVDSTLKIQPAELGDSAMYLCASSFAGSTDTQYFGPGTRLTVL.